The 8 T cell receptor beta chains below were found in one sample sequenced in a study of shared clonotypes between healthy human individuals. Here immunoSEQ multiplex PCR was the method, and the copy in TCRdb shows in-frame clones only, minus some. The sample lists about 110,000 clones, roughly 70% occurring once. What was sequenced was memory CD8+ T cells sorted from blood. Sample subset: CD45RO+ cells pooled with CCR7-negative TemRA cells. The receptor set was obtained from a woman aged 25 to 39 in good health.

In DNA, the CDR3 is TGTGCCAGCAGTGAATGGGGACAGGGTACCTACGAGCAGTACTTC. It codes for CASSEWGQGTYEQYF. This chain connects TRBV6-1 to TRBJ2-7; 9 nucleotides agree with TRBD1. The CDR3 spans 15 residues. CDR1 MNHNS and CDR2 SASEGT come from the germline V gene. The junction had 4 bases not matched to a gene; V was cut back by 2 bases and J by 2 bases.

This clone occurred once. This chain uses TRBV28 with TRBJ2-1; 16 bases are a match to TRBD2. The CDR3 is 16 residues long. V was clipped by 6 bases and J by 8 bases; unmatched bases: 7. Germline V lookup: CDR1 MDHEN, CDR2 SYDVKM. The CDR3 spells CASRGLAGGIGHEQFF. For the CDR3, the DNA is TGTGCCAGCAGGGGACTAGCGGGAGGGATCGGACATGAGCAGTTCTTC.

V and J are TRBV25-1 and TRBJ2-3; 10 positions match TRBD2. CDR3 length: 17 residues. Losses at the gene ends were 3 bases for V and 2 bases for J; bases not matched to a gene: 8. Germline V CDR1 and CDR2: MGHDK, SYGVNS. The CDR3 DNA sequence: TGTGCCAGCAGTGACGCCAAAGCGGGAGGGATCACAGATACGCAGTATTTT. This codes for CASSDAKAGGITDTQYF.

CDR3 coding DNA: TGTGCCAGCAGCACCAGCCCGGGGTACGAGCAGTACTTC. Amino acids: CASSTSPGYEQYF. The gene calls are TRBV7-8 and TRBJ2-7; possibly TRBD2 for D (5 bases). CDR3 size: 13 residues. V was clipped by 5 bases and J by 4 bases, with 12 bases between them. Per germline, CDR1 SGHVS and CDR2 FQNEAQ.

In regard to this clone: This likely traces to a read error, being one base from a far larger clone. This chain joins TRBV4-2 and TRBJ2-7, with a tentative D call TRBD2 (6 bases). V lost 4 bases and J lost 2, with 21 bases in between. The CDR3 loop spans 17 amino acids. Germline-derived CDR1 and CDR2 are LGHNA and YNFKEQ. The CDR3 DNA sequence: TGTGCCAGCAGCCCAAGATCGGGCGGCAGACTAGCCTACGAGCAGTACTTC. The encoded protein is CASSPRSGGRLAYEQYF.

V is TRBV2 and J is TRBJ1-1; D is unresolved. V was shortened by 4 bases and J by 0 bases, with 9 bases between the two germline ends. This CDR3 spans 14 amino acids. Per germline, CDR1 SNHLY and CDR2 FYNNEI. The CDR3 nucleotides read TGTGCCAGCAGTGTGCAGCCGTTGAACACTGAAGCTTTCTTT. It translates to CASSVQPLNTEAFF.

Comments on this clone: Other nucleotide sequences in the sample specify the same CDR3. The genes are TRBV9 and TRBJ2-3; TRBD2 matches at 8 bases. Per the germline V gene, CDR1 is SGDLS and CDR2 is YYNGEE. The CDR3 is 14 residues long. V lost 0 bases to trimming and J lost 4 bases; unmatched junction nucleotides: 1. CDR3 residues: CASSVAGGSDTQYF. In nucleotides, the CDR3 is TGTGCCAGCAGCGTAGCGGGAGGGTCAGATACGCAGTATTTT.

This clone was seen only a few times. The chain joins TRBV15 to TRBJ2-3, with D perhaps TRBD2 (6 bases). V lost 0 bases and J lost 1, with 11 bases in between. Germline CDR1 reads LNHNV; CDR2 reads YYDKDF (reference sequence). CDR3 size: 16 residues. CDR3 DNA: TGTGCCACCAGCAGAGAGGGGGGTAGTGGCACAGATACGCAGTATTTT. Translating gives CATSREGGSGTDTQYF.